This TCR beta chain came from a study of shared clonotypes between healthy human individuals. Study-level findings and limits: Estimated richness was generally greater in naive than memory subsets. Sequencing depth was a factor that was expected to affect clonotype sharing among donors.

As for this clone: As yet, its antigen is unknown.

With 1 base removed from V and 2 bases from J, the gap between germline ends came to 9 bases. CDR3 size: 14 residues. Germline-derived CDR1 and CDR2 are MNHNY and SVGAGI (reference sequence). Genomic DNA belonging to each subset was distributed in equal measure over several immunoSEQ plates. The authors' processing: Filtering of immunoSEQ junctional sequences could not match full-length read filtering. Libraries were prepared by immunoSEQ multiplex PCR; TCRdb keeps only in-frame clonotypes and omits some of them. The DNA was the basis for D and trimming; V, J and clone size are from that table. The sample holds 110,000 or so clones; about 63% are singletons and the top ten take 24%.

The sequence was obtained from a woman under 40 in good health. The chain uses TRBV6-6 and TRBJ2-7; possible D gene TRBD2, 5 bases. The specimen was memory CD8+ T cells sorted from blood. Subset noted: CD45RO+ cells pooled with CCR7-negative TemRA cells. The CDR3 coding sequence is TGTGCCAGCAGTTACTGGGCAGCGGCCTACGAGCAGTACTTC. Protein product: CASSYWAAAYEQYF.